The sequence of this T cell receptor beta chain was determined in a study of cytomegalovirus exposure and HLA in healthy donors. Across the study: The roughly 120 validation repertoires, a later analysis reported, used the same platform as the roughly 660 repertoires from the first cohort.

The donors were part of the validation cohort of 95 to 150 subjects. That cohort was separate from the first cohort, which comprised about 730 subjects. The germline CDR1 and CDR2 sequences are SGHNT and YENEEA. V lost 3 bases, J lost 2 bases, and 10 bases stayed unmatched. This CDR3 has 17 amino acids. TCRdb's copy holds only in-frame clones and misses some; the assay was immunoSEQ multiplex PCR. The sample lists tens of thousands of clones, roughly 94% occurring once. V gene TRBV11-3 combines with J gene TRBJ2-1, with 7 bases matching TRBD2. This TCR was recovered from a man aged 18 to 29 in good health and CMV-seropositive. The sample comprised PBMCs. Here the CDR3 DNA reads TGTGCCAGCAGCTTTGCCCTCGGCGGGAGCCCCTACAATGAGCAGTTCTTC. Its protein product is CASSFALGGSPYNEQFF.